These 27 T cell receptor beta chains were all obtained from the same sample, sequenced in a study of cytomegalovirus exposure and HLA in healthy donors (dated by TCRdb to 2016 to 2017). Libraries came from the immunoSEQ multiplex PCR assay. For the multiplex PCR, a mixture combining 60 forward primers for TCR Vbeta segments and 13 reverse primers for TCR Jbeta segments was used. Sourced from immuneACCESS, this table was stored by TCRdb with only in-frame sequences that have V and J called. A share of the clones is absent; for the studies checked, an unresolved V gene accounts for under half, and the remainder has no known explanation. The sample table holds 80,000 to 130,000 clones, of which approximately 72% were seen once. The top ten constitute about 14% of the sample. Sample: PBMCs. Source of these receptors: a male donor in good health and CMV-seropositive.

CDR3 nucleotides: TGTGCCAGCAGACCATACACCAACACTGAAGCTTTCTTT. It specifies CASRPYTNTEAFF. This chain links TRBV7-2 with TRBJ1-1; D gene unclear. The length of the CDR3 is 13 residues. V was pared by 6 bases and J by 2 bases, with 10 bases between. Germline V gene data show CDR1 as SGHTA and CDR2 as FQGNSA.

This chain connects TRBV2 to TRBJ2-7, with D unresolved. Trimming stripped 7 bases from V and 4 bases from J, with 20 bases between. Germline lookup yields CDR1 SNHLY and CDR2 FYNNEI. CDR3 length equals 15 residues. The CDR3 spells CASTPPARSSYEQYF. CDR3 nucleotides: TGTGCCAGCACCCCCCCAGCGCGTTCGTCGTACGAGCAGTACTTC.

This chain joins TRBV5-1 and TRBJ1-1; no clear D. The length of the CDR3 is 14 residues. Trimming left V 0 bases short and J 4 bases short, with 10 bases between. Looked up from germline, CDR1 is SGHRS and CDR2 is YFSETQ. In nucleotides, the CDR3 is TGCGCCAGCAGCTTGGGAGGGATGAGCACTGAAGCTTTCTTT. It specifies CASSLGGMSTEAFF. The variable domain in full, with the rest retrieved from reference TRBV5-1 and TRBJ1-1, is KAGVTQTPRYLIKTRGQQVTLSCSPISGHRSVSWYQQTPGQGLQFLFEYFSETQRNKGNFPGRFSGRQFSNSRSEMNVSTLELGDSALYLCASSLGGMSTEAFFGQGTRLTVV.

The V and J genes are TRBV5-1 and TRBJ1-6; weak D call: TRBD1 (6 bases). CDR1 and CDR2 from the germline V gene are SGHRS and YFSETQ. The CDR3 is 14 residues long. The V gene lost 1 base and the J gene lost 5 bases, with 7 bases spanning the gap. The CDR3 bases are TGCGCCAGCAGCTTGTCAGGGGATAATTCACCCCTCCACTTT. Its protein is CASSLSGDNSPLHF.

The gene calls are TRBV5-5 and TRBJ2-5; 9 positions agree with TRBD1. Germline assignment: CDR1 SGHKS and CDR2 YYEKEE (reference sequence). J lost 1 base, V lost 6 bases, and 10 bases had no gene match. The CDR3 totals 16 residues. For the CDR3, the DNA is TGTGCCAGCAAGGTAATAGGGACAGGGTTCCAAGAGACCCAGTACTTC. Translating it yields CASKVIGTGFQETQYF. Variable domain in full (rest from reference TRBV5-5 and TRBJ2-5): DAGVTQSPTHLIKTRGQQVTLRCSPISGHKSVSWYQQVLGQGPQFIFQYYEKEERGRGNFPDRFSARQFPNYSSELNVNALLLGDSALYLCASKVIGTGFQETQYFGPGTRLLVL.

This chain joins TRBV28 and TRBJ2-7; TRBD2 matches at 12 bases. Looked up from germline, CDR1 is MDHEN and CDR2 is SYDVKM. This CDR3 is built from 15 residues. Losses at the gene ends were 6 bases for V and 5 bases for J; bases not matched to a gene: 8. The CDR3 is CASRHLAGGTHEQYF. CDR3 sequence (DNA): TGTGCCAGCAGGCACCTAGCGGGGGGGACCCACGAGCAGTACTTC.

This chain joins TRBV7-8 and TRBJ1-6; possible D gene TRBD1, 5 bases. CDR3 length: 14 residues. Germline assignment: CDR1 SGHVS and CDR2 FQNEAQ. V dropped 5 bases and J dropped 10 bases, with 15 bases sitting between them. CDR3 DNA: TGTGCCAGCAGCCCTGTGGGCACAGGATCACCCCTCCACTTT. It codes for CASSPVGTGSPLHF.

V is TRBV7-2 and J is TRBJ1-2, with D perhaps TRBD1 (5 bases). The CDR3 contains 13 residues. CDR1 SGHTA and CDR2 FQGNSA come from the germline V gene. Trimming removed 3 bases at V and 8 bases at J, with 13 bases between. Here the CDR3 reads CASSLGTGSGYTF. Written as DNA, the CDR3 is TGTGCCAGCAGCTTGGGAACAGGCTCAGGCTACACCTTC. Based on the CDR3 plus reference TRBV7-2 and TRBJ1-2, the full variable domain is GAGVSQSPSNKVTEKGKDVELRCDPISGHTALYWYRQSLGQGLEFLIYFQGNSAPDKSGLPSDRFSAERTGGSVSTLTIQRTQQEDSAVYLCASSLGTGSGYTFGSGTRLTVV.

In this sample, this clone turned up a few times. CDR3: CASSVALIAGENTGELFF. For the CDR3, the DNA is TGTGCCAGCAGCGTAGCTCTCATAGCGGGAGAAAACACCGGGGAGCTGTTTTTT. The gene calls are TRBV9 and TRBJ2-2; 9 positions match TRBD2. CDR1 is SGDLS, CDR2 YYNGEE, per germline. Trimming removed 0 bases from V and 2 bases from J; junction bases left unmatched: 8. CDR3 length: 18 residues.

The chain couples TRBV28 to TRBJ1-2; D uncertain. In germline, CDR1 is MDHEN, CDR2 SYDVKM. Trimming took 8 bases from V and 0 from J, leaving 10 bases between them. CDR3 length: 13 residues. CDR3 region: CASGAPANYGYTF. Written as DNA, the CDR3 is TGTGCCAGCGGAGCCCCAGCTAACTATGGCTACACCTTC.

The J gene is TRBJ1-4, the V gene TRBV5-1; 8 positions agree with TRBD1. The germline V gene has CDR1 SGHRS and CDR2 YFSETQ. Trimming at V came to 5 bases and at J to 6 bases, leaving 6 bases not matched to a gene. The CDR3 spans 14 residues. CDR3 loop: CASRFTGGDEKLFF. The CDR3 region has the DNA TGCGCCAGCAGATTTACAGGGGGGGATGAAAAACTGTTTTTT.

This clone has a single count. This chain uses TRBV25-1 with TRBJ2-1, with TRBD2 matching over 10 bases. The length of the CDR3 is 15 residues. CDR1 MGHDK and CDR2 SYGVNS come from the germline V gene. With V trimmed by 2 bases and J by 8 bases, 6 bases remained unmatched. CDR3 protein: CASSEISGGRDEQFF. CDR3 nucleotides: TGTGCCAGCAGTGAAATTAGCGGGGGGCGGGATGAGCAGTTCTTC.

The V and J genes are TRBV6-1 and TRBJ2-7; D may be TRBD2 (6 bases). The CDR3 spans 16 residues. Per the germline V gene, CDR1 is MNHNS and CDR2 is SASEGT. V gave up 0 bases and J gave up 5 bases, with 17 bases separating them. CDR3 residues: CASSEAPEGGYDEQYF. CDR3 bases: TGTGCCAGCAGTGAAGCCCCCGAGGGAGGCTATGACGAGCAGTACTTC.

This chain connects TRBV7-2 to TRBJ2-3; 7 nucleotides align to TRBD2. The CDR3 length is 12 residues. The V segment lost 9 bases and the J segment 4 bases; nucleotides outside the gene matches: 4. Per the germline V gene, CDR1 is SGHTA and CDR2 is FQGNSA. The DNA of the CDR3 is TGTGCCAGTCGGGGGGAAGCAGATACGCAGTATTTT. Its protein is CASRGEADTQYF.

V and J are TRBV15 and TRBJ2-5; D possibly corresponds to TRBD1 (5 bases). Germline V gene data show CDR1 as LNHNV and CDR2 as YYDKDF (reference sequence). The CDR3 is 15 residues long. Trimming removed 0 bases at V and 2 bases at J, with 10 bases between. The CDR3 protein is CATSRDPGIQETQYF. CDR3 nucleotide sequence: TGTGCCACCAGCAGAGATCCAGGGATTCAAGAGACCCAGTACTTC. The variable domain in full, with the rest retrieved from reference TRBV15 and TRBJ2-5, is DAMVIQNPRYQVTQFGKPVTLSCSQTLNHNVMYWYQQKSSQAPKLLFHYYDKDFNNEADTPDNFQSRRPNTSFCFLDIRSPGLGDTAMYLCATSRDPGIQETQYFGPGTRLLVL.

This chain links TRBV6-1 with TRBJ2-2, with 7 bases lining up with TRBD1. CDR1 and CDR2 from the germline V gene are MNHNS and SASEGT. V was clipped by 8 bases and J by 6 bases; unmatched bases: 6. The CDR3 covers 13 residues. For the CDR3, the DNA is TGTGCCAGCGGGGAACAGGGGCCCGGGGAGCTGTTTTTT. Protein product: CASGEQGPGELFF.

Only a few counts were recorded for this clone. The chain employs TRBV4-3 and TRBJ1-1; TRBD1 is a possible D gene (5 bases). Germline V CDR1 and CDR2: LGHNA, YSLEER. Trimming shortened V by 0 bases and J by 0 bases, and 11 bases separated the two germline ends. CDR3 size: 16 residues. CDR3 in DNA: TGCGCCAGCAGCCAAGAGCTGGGCAGGGTGAACACTGAAGCTTTCTTT. Its translation is CASSQELGRVNTEAFF.

The chain employs TRBV30 and TRBJ1-1, with a possible D match to TRBD1 (6 bases). The CDR3 contains 18 residues. CDR1 is GTSNPN and CDR2 is SVGIG in the germline V gene (reference sequence). V gave up 3 bases and J gave up 0 bases, with 23 bases separating them. The DNA of the CDR3 is TGTGCCTGGAGGGATAACTTCCTATTAAGGACAGTGAACACTGAAGCTTTCTTT. Protein product: CAWRDNFLLRTVNTEAFF.

The chain couples TRBV19 to TRBJ1-1, with a possible D match to TRBD1 (5 bases). The CDR3 totals 13 residues. Trimming stripped 3 bases from V and 11 bases from J, with 16 bases between. CDR1 LNHDA and CDR2 SQIVND come from the germline V gene (reference sequence). CDR3 DNA: TGTGCCAGTAGTATCTACAGGTGGAGTGACGCTTTCTTT. Its translation is CASSIYRWSDAFF.

In its sample, this clone was seen once. The V and J genes are TRBV7-7 and TRBJ2-1; 8 bases are a match to TRBD1. Unmatched junction bases numbered 7, after V lost 3 bases and J lost 9 bases. CDR1 SSHAT and CDR2 FNYEAQ come from the germline V gene (reference sequence). The CDR3 is made up of 14 amino acids. The CDR3 sequence: CASSFEAGGAEQFF. In nucleotides, the CDR3 is TGTGCCAGCAGCTTCGAGGCAGGGGGCGCTGAGCAGTTCTTC. The whole variable domain, filled in from reference TRBV7-7 and TRBJ2-1, reads GAGVSQSPRYKVTKRGQDVTLRCDPISSHATLYWYQQALGQGPEFLTYFNYEAQPDKSGLPSDRFSAERPEGSISTLTIQRTEQRDSAMYRCASSFEAGGAEQFFGPGTRLTVL.

The chain links TRBV5-6 to TRBJ2-2; tentatively, D is TRBD2 (5 bases). The CDR3 runs to 15 residues. Trimming took 2 bases from V and 2 from J, leaving 10 bases between them. CDR1 and CDR2 from the germline V gene are SGHDT and YYEEEE. CDR3 DNA sequence: TGTGCCAGCAGCTTAGAATCGGGAAACACCGGGGAGCTGTTTTTT. As protein: CASSLESGNTGELFF.

This chain links TRBV7-8 with TRBJ2-2, with 13 bases matching TRBD2. The CDR3 contains 15 residues. Germline trimming cut 6 bases from V and 6 bases from J; bases unmatched to any gene: 4. The germline gives CDR1 SGHVS, CDR2 FQNEAQ. This chain's CDR3 is CASRRTSGGAGELFF. DNA for the CDR3: TGTGCCAGCAGGCGTACTAGCGGGGGGGCCGGGGAGCTGTTTTTT. Looking up the rest from reference TRBV7-8 and TRBJ2-2 gives the full variable domain: GAGVSQSPRYKVAKRGQDVALRCDPISGHVSLFWYQQALGQGPEFLTYFQNEAQLDKSGLPSDRFFAERPEGSVSTLKIQRTQQEDSAVYLCASRRTSGGAGELFFGEGSRLTVL.

V usage is TRBV6-5 and J usage is TRBJ2-7; 7 bases match TRBD2. The CDR3 is 15 amino acids. Germline V gives CDR1 MNHEY, CDR2 SVGAGI. Trimming took 5 bases from V and 5 from J; bases not matched to a gene: 12. As DNA, the CDR3 is TGTGCCAGCAGTCCCCCGCAGGGAGGGTCCCACGAGCAGTACTTC. Amino acid sequence: CASSPPQGGSHEQYF.

The gene calls are TRBV4-3 and TRBJ2-1, with 7 bases aligning to TRBD2. The V gene's germline CDR1 is LGHNA and CDR2 YSLEER. V lost 0 bases to trimming and J lost 1 base; unmatched junction nucleotides: 3. The CDR3 runs to 16 residues. The CDR3 nucleotides read TGCGCCAGCAGCCAAGATTTGGGGGGGTCCTACAATGAGCAGTTCTTC. It codes for CASSQDLGGSYNEQFF.

The chain employs TRBV9 and TRBJ1-2; the D is unclear. The germline CDR1 and CDR2 sequences are SGDLS and YYNGEE. The ends were cut back, 3 bases at V and 6 bases at J, with 12 bases in the middle. This CDR3 comprises 13 residues. The CDR3 nucleotides read TGTGCCAGCAGCGGGGCGAGTTTCGATGGCTACACCTTC. Protein: CASSGASFDGYTF.

The chain combines TRBV29-1 with TRBJ1-1; 9 positions match TRBD1. J lost 5 bases, V lost 4 bases, and 5 bases had no gene match. The length of the CDR3 is 13 residues. Germline V gives CDR1 SQVTM, CDR2 ANQGSEA. The CDR3 reads CSVVSQGATEAFF. CDR3 coding DNA: TGCAGCGTTGTCTCACAGGGGGCAACTGAAGCTTTCTTT. Variable domain in full (rest from reference TRBV29-1 and TRBJ1-1): SAVISQKPSRDICQRGTSLTIQCQVDSQVTMMFWYRQQPGQSLTLIATANQGSEATYESGFVIDKFPISRPNLTFSTLTVSNMSPEDSSIYLCSVVSQGATEAFFGQGTRLTVV.

The chain combines TRBV5-4 with TRBJ1-4; tentatively, D is TRBD1 (5 bases). Germline V gives CDR1 SGHNT, CDR2 YYREEE (reference sequence). Trimming pared 4 bases from V and 8 bases from J, leaving 15 bases between. CDR3 size: 14 residues. As DNA, the CDR3 is TGTGCCAGCAGCAGCCATAGGGGAAACGAAAAACTGTTTTTT. It encodes CASSSHRGNEKLFF.